This T cell receptor beta chain was identified in a study of CD8+CD57+ T cells in acquired aplastic anemia. Sequencing involved patients with CD8+CD57+ cell expansion previously shown by flow cytometry. Acquired aplastic anemia of severe grade affected all patients. When blood sampling took place, the patients had received no therapy. In this sample, this clonotype turned up a few times. Germline CDR1 and CDR2: MGHRA and YSYEKL. After removal of 1 base from V and 3 bases from J, the junction contained 2 bases not matched to a gene. CDR3 length: 15 amino acids. Genomic DNA provided the template from which TCR beta VDJ and CDR3 profiles were obtained. Each CDR3 protein is one row after TCRdb ran MiXCR on the reads. The sample lists 110,000 or so distinct CDR3 sequences, 55% to 70% occurring once.

The receptor's source is a human donor with aplastic anemia. V and J are TRBV4-1 and TRBJ2-4; 8 bases match TRBD1. Sequenced sample: sorted CD4+, CD8+, or CD8+CD57+ T cells (not recorded which) from PBMCs. CDR3 protein: CASSQVQGDKNIQYF. For the CDR3, the DNA is TGCGCCAGCAGCCAAGTACAGGGGGACAAAAACATTCAGTACTTC.